These 20 T cell receptor beta chains were all obtained from the same sample, sequenced in a study of cytomegalovirus exposure and HLA in healthy donors. PCR primers comprised 60 Vbeta and 13 Jbeta primers. Here immunoSEQ multiplex PCR was the method, and the copy in TCRdb shows in-frame clones only, minus some. Here the sample table reports 70,000 to 85,000 clones. The specimen sequenced was PBMCs. Receptors originate from a female donor in good health and CMV-seropositive.

The rearrangement uses TRBV7-2 and TRBJ2-7; D is ambiguous. Germline V CDR1 and CDR2: SGHTA, FQGNSA. This CDR3 is built from 12 residues. Trimming shortened V by 4 bases and J by 3 bases, and 7 bases separated the two germline ends. CDR3 DNA: TGTGCCAGCAGCTACCCGGGCTACGAGCAGTACTTC. As protein: CASSYPGYEQYF.

V is TRBV7-8 and J is TRBJ1-5; perhaps TRBD1 as D (5 bases). This CDR3 comprises 15 residues. Germline lookup yields CDR1 SGHVS and CDR2 FQNEAQ. V lost 6 bases and J 3 bases, leaving 15 bases between the germline ends. The CDR3 region is CASSPSGVPNQPQHF. Written as DNA, the CDR3 is TGTGCCAGCAGTCCATCGGGGGTCCCCAATCAGCCCCAGCATTTT.

CDR3 amino acids: CASSVTASSGNTIYF. CDR3 DNA: TGCGCCAGCAGCGTGACAGCCAGCTCTGGAAACACCATATATTTT. The chain couples TRBV5-1 to TRBJ1-3; D is perhaps TRBD1 (5 bases). The CDR3 is 15 amino acids. Trimming took off 4 bases at V and 0 bases at J, with 11 bases between the two ends. The V gene's germline CDR1 is SGHRS and CDR2 YFSETQ. The full variable domain, in which reference TRBV5-1 and TRBJ1-3 provide the parts outside the CDR3, is KAGVTQTPRYLIKTRGQQVTLSCSPISGHRSVSWYQQTPGQGLQFLFEYFSETQRNKGNFPGRFSGRQFSNSRSEMNVSTLELGDSALYLCASSVTASSGNTIYFGEGSWLTVV.

This rearrangement joins TRBV5-4 to TRBJ1-2, with 8 positions matching TRBD1. CDR3 length: 12 residues. CDR1 is SGHNT and CDR2 is YYREEE in the germline V gene (reference sequence). V trimming: 6 bases; J trimming: 6 bases; junction bases outside the gene matches: 4. The CDR3 protein is CASIGQGDGYTF. As DNA, the CDR3 is TGTGCCAGCATTGGACAGGGCGATGGCTACACCTTC. Supplemented by reference TRBV5-4 and TRBJ1-2, the full variable domain reads ETGVTQSPTHLIKTRGQQVTLRCSSQSGHNTVSWYQQALGQGPQFIFQYYREEENGRGNFPPRFSGLQFPNYSSELNVNALELDDSALYLCASIGQGDGYTFGSGTRLTVV.

The V and J genes are TRBV6-5 and TRBJ1-2; 9 bases are shared with TRBD1. Germline assignment: CDR1 MNHEY and CDR2 SVGAGI. The CDR3 extends over 15 amino acids. V lost 0 bases and J lost 4; bases outside the gene matches: 3. The CDR3 DNA sequence: TGTGCCAGCAGTTACTCAACAGGGGGCACCTATGGCTACACCTTC. Its protein is CASSYSTGGTYGYTF.

The chain carries TRBV14 and TRBJ2-5; 7 bases match TRBD2. V shed 0 bases, J shed 2 bases, and the junction held 3 bases outside the gene matches. The germline CDR1 and CDR2 sequences are SGHDN and FVKESK. The CDR3 runs 15 residues. Written as DNA, the CDR3 is TGTGCCAGCAGCCAAGAGCGGGGGAGGCAAGAGACCCAGTACTTC. Protein sequence: CASSQERGRQETQYF.

J is TRBJ1-1 and V is TRBV2; D perhaps matches TRBD1 (6 bases). This CDR3 has 15 amino acids. Germline V gene lookup returns CDR1 SNHLY and CDR2 FYNNEI. V was trimmed by 4 bases and J by 1 base, leaving 13 bases between them. CDR3 residues: CASSVRTAENTEAFF. The CDR3 coding sequence is TGTGCCAGCAGTGTCCGGACAGCCGAGAACACTGAAGCTTTCTTT.

The V gene is TRBV30, the J gene TRBJ2-7; possible D gene TRBD2, 5 bases. Between the trimmed V and J ends, which lost 5 bases and 0 bases, there was a span of 17 bases. CDR3 length equals 15 residues. CDR1 is GTSNPN, CDR2 SVGIG, per germline (reference sequence). CDR3 bases: TGTGCCTGGGGAGAGGGCCGATCGCACTCCTACGAGCAGTACTTC. Translated, it gives CAWGEGRSHSYEQYF.

This chain uses TRBV9 with TRBJ2-5; D is possibly TRBD2 (6 bases). The V gene's germline CDR1 is SGDLS and CDR2 YYNGEE. There are 14 residues in the CDR3. Trimming took off 0 bases at V and 5 bases at J, with 11 bases between the two ends. The CDR3 DNA follows: TGTGCCAGCAGCGTAGTAGGAGGAGGGGAGACCCAGTACTTC. Translating it yields CASSVVGGGETQYF.

The V call is TRBV7-2, the J call TRBJ2-5; 7 bases align to TRBD2. With 5 bases clipped from V and 1 base from J, the junction kept 7 bases outside the gene matches. The CDR3 has 15 amino acids. Germline assignment: CDR1 SGHTA and CDR2 FQGNSA. CDR3 loop: CASSQMGGVQETQYF. CDR3 DNA: TGTGCCAGCAGCCAGATGGGGGGGGTCCAAGAGACCCAGTACTTC.

The genes are TRBV5-5 and TRBJ2-7; TRBD1 agrees at 8 bases. CDR1 and CDR2 from the germline V gene are SGHKS and YYEKEE (reference sequence). The CDR3 has 14 amino acids. After removal of 4 bases from V and 3 bases from J, the junction contained 6 bases not matched to a gene. CDR3 sequence: CASSTGTGYYEQYF. The CDR3 region has the DNA TGTGCCAGCAGCACCGGGACAGGATACTACGAGCAGTACTTC.

The CDR3 loop is CASSAERTVQFF. The CDR3 nucleotides read TGTGCCAGCAGTGCCGAAAGGACAGTTCAGTTCTTC. The chain carries TRBV6-6 and TRBJ2-1, with D perhaps TRBD1 (6 bases). The V end was cut by 5 bases, the J end by 13 bases, with 15 bases between. Germline V gene lookup returns CDR1 MNHNY and CDR2 SVGAGI (reference sequence). The CDR3 loop spans 12 amino acids.

The J gene is TRBJ2-5, the V gene TRBV7-2, with 8 positions matching TRBD2. V gave up 0 bases and J gave up 1 base; unmatched junction bases: 4. Germline CDR1 reads SGHTA; CDR2 reads FQGNSA. This CDR3 has 16 residues. The CDR3 sequence is CASSLASGGIQETQYF. The CDR3 bases are TGTGCCAGCAGCTTAGCCAGCGGGGGAATCCAAGAGACCCAGTACTTC. Complete variable domain (other parts from reference TRBV7-2 and TRBJ2-5): GAGVSQSPSNKVTEKGKDVELRCDPISGHTALYWYRQSLGQGLEFLIYFQGNSAPDKSGLPSDRFSAERTGGSVSTLTIQRTQQEDSAVYLCASSLASGGIQETQYFGPGTRLLVL.

This chain joins TRBV28 and TRBJ2-7; 8 nucleotides match TRBD1. V lost 5 bases to trimming and J lost 7 bases; unmatched junction nucleotides: 13. The CDR3 covers 15 residues. CDR1 is MDHEN and CDR2 is SYDVKM in the germline V gene. The CDR3 nucleotides are TGTGCCAGCAGTAAGACCGGGACAGGAAGTCGGGAGCAGTACTTC. It translates to CASSKTGTGSREQYF.

The chain recombines TRBV7-9 with TRBJ2-5; 7 bases agree with TRBD2. The CDR3 has 16 residues. Germline V CDR1 and CDR2: SEHNR, FQNEAQ (reference sequence). The junction had 14 bases not matched to a gene; V was cut back by 5 bases and J by 5 bases. The CDR3 reads CASSPIIAGLGETQYF. The DNA of the CDR3 is TGTGCCAGCAGCCCCATTATAGCGGGCCTCGGGGAGACCCAGTACTTC.

The gene calls are TRBV4-2 and TRBJ2-5, with 12 bases aligning to TRBD2. J lost 5 bases, V lost 0 bases, and 7 bases had no gene match. Germline assignment: CDR1 LGHNA and CDR2 YNFKEQ. The CDR3 contains 17 residues. CDR3 bases: TGTGCCAGCAGCCAAGATTACCCTAGCGGGAGGGCGGAGACCCAGTACTTC. Translation: CASSQDYPSGRAETQYF.

The chain joins TRBV25-1 to TRBJ1-4; tentatively, D is TRBD1 (6 bases). The CDR3 contains 15 residues. V lost 3 bases and J lost 5, with 13 bases in between. In germline, CDR1 is MGHDK, CDR2 SYGVNS. In DNA form, the CDR3 reads TGTGCCAGCAGTGACCCGGACAGCTTCAATGAAAAACTGTTTTTT. Protein: CASSDPDSFNEKLFF.

The rearrangement uses TRBV7-9 and TRBJ1-4; 7 bases are shared with TRBD1. CDR3 length equals 16 residues. The V and J ends lost 4 bases and 8 bases, in that order; junction bases with no gene match: 13. Per germline, CDR1 SEHNR and CDR2 FQNEAQ (reference sequence). CDR3 residues: CASSSVGQAFGEKLFF. CDR3 in DNA: TGTGCCAGCAGCTCTGTCGGACAGGCCTTTGGGGAAAAACTGTTTTTT.

J is TRBJ2-5 and V is TRBV6-6; 11 bases agree with TRBD2. The J call may be incorrect, as the DNA end agrees better with TRBJ2-7. The V gene's germline CDR1 is MNHNY and CDR2 SVGAGI (reference sequence). This CDR3 contains 15 residues. CDR3 in amino acids: CASSSQTSGNYEQYF. In DNA form, the CDR3 reads TGTGCCAGCAGTTCTCAGACTAGCGGGAACTACGAGCAGTACTTC.

The chain carries TRBV5-4 and TRBJ1-2; 8 bases fit TRBD1. The CDR3 extends over 13 amino acids. Germline loops: CDR1 SGHNT, CDR2 YYREEE (reference sequence). V lost 3 bases to trimming and J lost 8 bases; unmatched junction nucleotides: 6. The CDR3 loop is CASSSGGPRGYTF. The CDR3 region has the DNA TGTGCCAGCAGCTCAGGGGGCCCTCGCGGCTACACCTTC.